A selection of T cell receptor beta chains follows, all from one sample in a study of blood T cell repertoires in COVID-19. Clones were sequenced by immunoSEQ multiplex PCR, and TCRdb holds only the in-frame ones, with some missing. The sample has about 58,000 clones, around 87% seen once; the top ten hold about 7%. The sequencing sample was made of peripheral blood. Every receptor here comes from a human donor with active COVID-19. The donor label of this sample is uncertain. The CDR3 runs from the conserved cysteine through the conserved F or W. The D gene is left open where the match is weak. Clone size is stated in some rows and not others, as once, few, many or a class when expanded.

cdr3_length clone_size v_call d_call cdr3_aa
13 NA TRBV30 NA CAWANGGNTEAFF
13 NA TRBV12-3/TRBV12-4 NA CASSLAREPEAFF
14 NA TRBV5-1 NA CASSGQGGSYEQYF
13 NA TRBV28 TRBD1 CASSLYRGYGYTF
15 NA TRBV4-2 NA CASSQDPSAQETQYF
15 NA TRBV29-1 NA CSAHGGGADTDTQYF
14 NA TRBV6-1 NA CASSEEGGADTQYF
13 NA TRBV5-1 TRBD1 CASRRDRAYGYTF
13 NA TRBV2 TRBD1 CASGGQGVYEQYF
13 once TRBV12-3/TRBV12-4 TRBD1 CASSEQGRSELFF
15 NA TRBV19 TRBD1 CASQKGAANTGELFF
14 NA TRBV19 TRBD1 CASSIDQGGYGYTF
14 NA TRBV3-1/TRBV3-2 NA CASSQEGGDTEAFF
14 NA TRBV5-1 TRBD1 CASSLQGQGNEQYF
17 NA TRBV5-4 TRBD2 CASSPMRAGGPGYEQFF
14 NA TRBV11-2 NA CASSGGLSGNTIYF
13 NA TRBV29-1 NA CSVEEVEHYGYTF
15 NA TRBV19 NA CASSIDSINTGELFF
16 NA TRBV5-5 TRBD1 CASFRSVTGTWETQYF
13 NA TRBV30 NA CAWVHSSGNTIYF
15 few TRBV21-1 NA CASRDRARSSYEQYF
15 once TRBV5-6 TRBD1 CASSPGGDRVYLYTF
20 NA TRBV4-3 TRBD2 CASSQEIGTSGSRLQETQYF
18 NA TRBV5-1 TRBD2 CASSSRTVSGGLTGELFF
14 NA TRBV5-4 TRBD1 CASSKPGQGAGYTF
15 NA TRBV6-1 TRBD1 CASSEGTGGRNIQYF
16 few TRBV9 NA CASSPQGFSDTGELFF
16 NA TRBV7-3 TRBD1 CASSFGVGQGSYEQYF
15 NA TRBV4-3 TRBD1 CASSQEGQGASPLHF
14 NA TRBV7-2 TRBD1 CASSPTGGLTEAFF
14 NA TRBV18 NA CASSPPSYDQPQHF
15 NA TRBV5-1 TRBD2 CASSSLAGGLNEQFF
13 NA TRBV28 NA CASQGGPLPEQYF
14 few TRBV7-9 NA CASSLGTENYGYTF
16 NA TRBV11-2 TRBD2 CASRGTSGRAGETQYF
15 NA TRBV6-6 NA CASTPGRGAGEKLFF
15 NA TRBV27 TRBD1 CASSLFWQGAGELFF
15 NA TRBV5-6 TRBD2 CASSRPGGARYEQYF
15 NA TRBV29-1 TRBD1 CSVIVQGQERYEQYF
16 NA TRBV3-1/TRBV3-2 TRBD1 CASSRPGQGAKDIQYF
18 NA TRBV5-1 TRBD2 CASSQNTLAGAPYNEQFF
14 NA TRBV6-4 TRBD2 CASSGGGATDTQYF
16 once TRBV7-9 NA CASSLAAASANEKLFF
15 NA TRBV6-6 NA CASRPSRGDSYGQYF
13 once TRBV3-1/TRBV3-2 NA CASSQALNEKLFF
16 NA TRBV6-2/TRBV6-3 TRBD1 CASSYPDRGLVNIQYF
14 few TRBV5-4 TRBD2 CASSPGGEANIQYF
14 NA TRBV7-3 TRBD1 CASSTTGGVTEAFF
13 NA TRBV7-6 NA CASSPGSTDTQYF
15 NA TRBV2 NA CASNLQEGGNQPQHF
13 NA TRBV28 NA CATHLPSSDTQYF
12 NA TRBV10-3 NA CAISEVYDEQFF